This record concerns one T cell receptor (beta chain) sequence. Its antigen remains unknown. This entry belongs to a study of cytomegalovirus exposure and HLA in healthy donors. Whole-study results and caveats: With high specificity and sensitivity, the classifier reportedly diagnosed cytomegalovirus status. Later on, an analysis showed TCR association rates differing by HLA locus, with DRB1 the most and HLA-C the fewest. The study designated about 180 TCR beta chains cytomegalovirus-associated.

Researchers ran the PCR with 60 Vbeta and 13 Jbeta primers. Produced via immunoSEQ multiplex PCR; TCRdb's table is partial and in-frame only. Here the sample spans fewer than 80,000 clones, more than 70% being singletons. The length of the CDR3 is 16 residues. CDR1 is SGHDT and CDR2 is YYEEEE in the germline V gene. The J segment lost 4 bases and the V segment lost 4 bases, leaving 7 bases of the junction unmatched. The clonotype originates from a woman between 40 and 55 years old in good health and CMV-seropositive. This rearrangement joins TRBV5-6 to TRBJ1-3, with 11 bases matching TRBD1. Material for sequencing was PBMCs. CDR3 residues: CASSQPGQGAGNTIYF. CDR3 DNA: TGTGCCAGCAGCCAACCAGGACAGGGGGCCGGAAACACCATATATTTT.